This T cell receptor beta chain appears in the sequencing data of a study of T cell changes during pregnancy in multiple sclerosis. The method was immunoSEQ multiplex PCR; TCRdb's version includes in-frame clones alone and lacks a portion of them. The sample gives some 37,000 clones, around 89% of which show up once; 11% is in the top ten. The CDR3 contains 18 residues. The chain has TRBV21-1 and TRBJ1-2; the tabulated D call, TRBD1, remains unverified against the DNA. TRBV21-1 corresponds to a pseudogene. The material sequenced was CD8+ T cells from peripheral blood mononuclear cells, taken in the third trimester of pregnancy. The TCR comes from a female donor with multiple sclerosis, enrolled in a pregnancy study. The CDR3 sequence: CASSKGRGQGYCDYGYTF. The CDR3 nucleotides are TGTGCCAGCAGCAAAGGAAGGGGGCAGGGGTACTGCGACTATGGCTACACCTTC.